This TCR beta chain was profiled in a study of human T cells and chemical hapten exposure. About the research overall: Patients were given diphenylcyclopropenone on the scalp weekly across the roughly 24-week study. Affected patients, primarily female, had alopecia areata, totalis or universalis. Findings and caveats of the study: Positive correlation was observed between PT1 expanded TCR counts and patch test score.

TCRdb reprocessed the RACE reads via MiXCR and lists one record per CDR3 protein. The sample has approximately 57,000 distinct CDR3 sequences, 9.3% seen once; the top ten hold approximately 12%. A few counts support this clonotype. Its antigen is not identified. The CDR3 is made up of 13 amino acids. Germline V gives CDR1 LNHDA, CDR2 SQIVND (reference sequence). V lost 9 bases and J lost 10; bases outside the gene matches: 11. Indicated time point: patch test 1, 2 weeks after DPC sensitization. Treatment given: therapeutic diphenylcyclopropenone sensitization with weekly scalp DPC. People who gave samples had alopecia, were 18 to 70 years old, and were suitable for DPC.

V is TRBV19 and J is TRBJ1-4; 7 bases agree with TRBD1. The TCR comes from a middle-aged woman with alopecia areata. Some clones in this sample may be carry-over from other donors' samples. The source material was whole blood, sampled in connection with sensitization to the hapten diphenylcyclopropenone (DPC). CDR3: CARYRGAPRKLFF. The CDR3 bases are TGTGCCAGATACAGGGGCGCCCCTAGAAAACTGTTTTTT.